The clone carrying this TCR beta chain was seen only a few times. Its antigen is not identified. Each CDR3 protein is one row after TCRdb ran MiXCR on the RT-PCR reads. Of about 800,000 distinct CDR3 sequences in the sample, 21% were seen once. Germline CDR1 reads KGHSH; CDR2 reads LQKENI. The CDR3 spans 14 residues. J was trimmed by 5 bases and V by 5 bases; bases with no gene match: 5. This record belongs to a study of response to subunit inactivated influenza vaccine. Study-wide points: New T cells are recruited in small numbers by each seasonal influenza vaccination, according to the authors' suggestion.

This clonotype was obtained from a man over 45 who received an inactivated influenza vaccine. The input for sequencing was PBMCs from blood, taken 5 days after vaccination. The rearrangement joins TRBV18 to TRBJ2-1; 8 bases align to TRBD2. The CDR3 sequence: CASSGLALDNEQFF. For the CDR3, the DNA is TGTGCCAGCTCAGGACTAGCCCTCGACAATGAGCAGTTCTTC.